This record concerns one TCR beta chain sequence. Its antigen is currently unknown. The primer mix had 60 Vbeta and 13 Jbeta primers. In the authors' workflow: It was a later analysis that counted approximately 81 million unique TCR beta chains, of which around 11 million were shared. Profiled with immunoSEQ multiplex PCR; TCRdb holds only in-frame clones, not every one. The V and J calls and clone size come from that table; D and trimming were worked out from the DNA. The data show over 120,000 clones, about 80% seen once. This record belongs to a study of cytomegalovirus exposure and HLA in healthy donors. General study findings and limits: Associated with cytomegalovirus, according to the listing, were some 180 TCR beta chains.

Germline lookup yields CDR1 MNHNS and CDR2 SASEGT. This CDR3 is 15 amino acids long. V dropped 3 bases and J dropped 5 bases, with 16 bases sitting between them. Sequencing was carried out using PBMCs. This clonotype was sampled from a woman aged 18-29 years in good health and CMV-seropositive. This chain connects TRBV6-1 to TRBJ1-1, with a tentative D call TRBD1 (6 bases). The CDR3 DNA reads TGTGCCAGCAGTGATCCCGCGGGGGGCAAAACTGAAGCTTTCTTT. Its protein product is CASSDPAGGKTEAFF.